This TCR beta chain was captured in a study of breast tumors, draining lymph nodes, adjacent tissues. The study's findings and limits: Tumor repertoires ranked between lymph nodes and nontumor tissue in diversity, with V and J gene preferences.

This clonotype appeared many times. Its target is unknown. The germline V gene has CDR1 SGHKS and CDR2 YYEKEE (reference sequence). V was trimmed by 4 bases and J by 3 bases, leaving 8 bases between them. The CDR3 is 12 amino acids. TCRdb processed the multiplex PCR reads anew with MiXCR; each CDR3 protein has one entry. Seen here are approximately 150,000 distinct CDR3 sequences, about 30% observed once, and the top ten hold roughly 3.8%. Axillary draining lymph nodes of breast cancer patients supplied the node samples. The sequence derives from a female donor with breast cancer. Some clones in this sample may be carry-over from other donors' samples. The material sequenced was axillary lymph node tissue. The chain is built from TRBV5-5 and TRBJ2-7; D gene uncertain. CDR3 coding DNA: TGTGCCAGCAGCCGAGCAAGCTACGAGCAGTACTTC. Protein sequence: CASSRASYEQYF.